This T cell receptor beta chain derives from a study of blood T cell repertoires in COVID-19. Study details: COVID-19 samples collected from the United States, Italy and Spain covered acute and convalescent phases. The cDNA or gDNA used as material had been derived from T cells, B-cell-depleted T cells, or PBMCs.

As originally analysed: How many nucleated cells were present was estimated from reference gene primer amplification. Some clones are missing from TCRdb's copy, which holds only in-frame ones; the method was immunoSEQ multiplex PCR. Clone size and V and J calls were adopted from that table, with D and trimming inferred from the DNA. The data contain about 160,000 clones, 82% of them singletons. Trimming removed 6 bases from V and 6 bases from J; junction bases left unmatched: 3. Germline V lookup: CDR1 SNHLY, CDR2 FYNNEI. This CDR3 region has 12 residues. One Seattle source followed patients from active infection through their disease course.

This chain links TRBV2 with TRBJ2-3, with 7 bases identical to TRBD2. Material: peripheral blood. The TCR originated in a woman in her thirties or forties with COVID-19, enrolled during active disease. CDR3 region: CASRPGGDTQYF. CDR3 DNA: TGTGCCAGCAGGCCCGGGGGGGATACGCAGTATTTT.